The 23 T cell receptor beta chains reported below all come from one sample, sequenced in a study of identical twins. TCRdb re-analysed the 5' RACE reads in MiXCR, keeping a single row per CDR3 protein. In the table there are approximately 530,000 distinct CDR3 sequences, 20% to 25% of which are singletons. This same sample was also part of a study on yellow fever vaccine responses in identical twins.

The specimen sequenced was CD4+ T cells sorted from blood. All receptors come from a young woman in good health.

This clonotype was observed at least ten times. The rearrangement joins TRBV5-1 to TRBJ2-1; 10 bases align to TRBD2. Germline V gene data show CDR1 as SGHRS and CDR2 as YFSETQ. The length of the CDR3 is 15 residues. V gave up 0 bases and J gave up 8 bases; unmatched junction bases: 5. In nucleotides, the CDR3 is TGCGCCAGCAGCTTGGCTAGCGGGAGTAGGGATGAGCAGTTCTTC. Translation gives CASSLASGSRDEQFF.

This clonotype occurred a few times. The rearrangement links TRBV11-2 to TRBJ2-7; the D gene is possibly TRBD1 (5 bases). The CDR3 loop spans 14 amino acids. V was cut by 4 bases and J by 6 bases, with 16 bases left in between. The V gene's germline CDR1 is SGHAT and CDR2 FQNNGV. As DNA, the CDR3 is TGTGCCAGCAGCTCAAACAAGGGGCGCCCCGAGCAGTACGTC. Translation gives CASSSNKGRPEQYV.

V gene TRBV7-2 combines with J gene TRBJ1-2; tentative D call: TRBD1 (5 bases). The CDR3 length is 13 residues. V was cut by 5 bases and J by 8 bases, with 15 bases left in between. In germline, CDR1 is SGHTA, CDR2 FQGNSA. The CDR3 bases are TGTGCCAGCAGCCCCATTGAGGGGATCGGCTACACCTTC. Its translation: CASSPIEGIGYTF.

In nucleotides, the CDR3 is TGTGCCAGCATGAACAGGGAGAGTGGCTACACCTTC. Translation gives CASMNRESGYTF. V is TRBV12-3 or TRBV12-4 and J is TRBJ1-2; possible D gene TRBD1, 6 bases. The ends were cut back, 7 bases at V and 7 bases at J, with 13 bases in the middle. This CDR3 spans 12 amino acids.

The CDR3: CASSLGLWDTQYF. The CDR3 nucleotides read TGTGCCAGCAGCTTGGGACTTTGGGATACGCAGTATTTT. This chain links TRBV11-2 with TRBJ2-3; D is possibly TRBD2 (6 bases). This CDR3 comprises 13 residues. Germline-derived CDR1 and CDR2 are SGHAT and FQNNGV. The V and J ends lost 3 bases and 6 bases respectively, with 10 bases between them.

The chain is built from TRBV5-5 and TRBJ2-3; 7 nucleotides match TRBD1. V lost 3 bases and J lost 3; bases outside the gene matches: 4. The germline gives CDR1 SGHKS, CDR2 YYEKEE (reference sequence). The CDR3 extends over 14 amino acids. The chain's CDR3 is CASSYMDRTDTQYF. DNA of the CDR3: TGTGCCAGCAGCTATATGGACAGGACAGATACGCAGTATTTT.

CDR3 nucleotide sequence: TGTGCCAGCAGACGGTTAGGAGCGGGATACTACGAGCAGTACTTC. The encoded protein is CASRRLGAGYYEQYF. This chain joins TRBV27 and TRBJ2-7; 7 nucleotides align to TRBD2. The CDR3 contains 15 residues. Germline-derived CDR1 and CDR2 are MNHEY and SMNVEV (reference sequence). The J segment lost 3 bases and the V segment lost 6 bases, leaving 11 bases of the junction unmatched.

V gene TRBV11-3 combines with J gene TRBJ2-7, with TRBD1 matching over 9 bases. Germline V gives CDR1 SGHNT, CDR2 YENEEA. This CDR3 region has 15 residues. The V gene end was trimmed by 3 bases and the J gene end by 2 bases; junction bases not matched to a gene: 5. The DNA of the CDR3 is TGTGCCAGCAGCTTGACGACAGGGGGAACCTACGAGCAGTACTTC. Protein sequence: CASSLTTGGTYEQYF.

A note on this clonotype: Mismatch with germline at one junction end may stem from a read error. CDR3 in DNA: TGTGCCAGCAATTTACGATCTGGGGCCGATACGCAGTATTTT. This translates into CASNLRSGADTQYF. The V call is TRBV28, the J call TRBJ2-3, with a weak D call TRBD1 (5 bases). CDR1 MDHEN and CDR2 SYDVKM come from the germline V gene. This CDR3 has 14 amino acids.

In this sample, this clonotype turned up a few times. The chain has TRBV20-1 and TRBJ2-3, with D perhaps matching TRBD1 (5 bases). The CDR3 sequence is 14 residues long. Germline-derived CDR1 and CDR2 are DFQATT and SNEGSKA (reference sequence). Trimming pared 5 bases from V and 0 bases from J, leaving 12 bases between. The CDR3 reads CSARTSPSTDTQYF. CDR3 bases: TGCAGTGCTCGGACATCCCCTAGCACAGATACGCAGTATTTT.

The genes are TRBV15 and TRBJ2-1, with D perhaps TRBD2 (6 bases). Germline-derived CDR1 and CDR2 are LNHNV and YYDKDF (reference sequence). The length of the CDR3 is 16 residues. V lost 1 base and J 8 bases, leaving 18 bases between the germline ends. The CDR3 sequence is CATSRVGGRDLDEQFF. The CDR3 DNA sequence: TGTGCCACCAGCAGAGTCGGAGGGAGAGACCTCGATGAGCAGTTCTTC.

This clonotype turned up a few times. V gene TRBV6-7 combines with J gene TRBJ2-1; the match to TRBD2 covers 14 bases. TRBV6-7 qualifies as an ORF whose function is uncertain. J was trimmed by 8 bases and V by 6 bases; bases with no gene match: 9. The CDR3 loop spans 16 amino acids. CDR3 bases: TGTGCCAGCAGATCCTCCGGGACTAGCGGGAGTGATGAGCAGTTCTTC. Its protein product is CASRSSGTSGSDEQFF.

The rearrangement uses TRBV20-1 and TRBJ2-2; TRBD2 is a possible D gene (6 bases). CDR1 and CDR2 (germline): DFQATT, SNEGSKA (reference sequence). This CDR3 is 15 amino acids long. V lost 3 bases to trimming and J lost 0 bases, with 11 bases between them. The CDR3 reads CSARRRDANTGELFF. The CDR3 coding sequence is TGCAGTGCTAGGAGGAGGGACGCGAACACCGGGGAGCTGTTTTTT.

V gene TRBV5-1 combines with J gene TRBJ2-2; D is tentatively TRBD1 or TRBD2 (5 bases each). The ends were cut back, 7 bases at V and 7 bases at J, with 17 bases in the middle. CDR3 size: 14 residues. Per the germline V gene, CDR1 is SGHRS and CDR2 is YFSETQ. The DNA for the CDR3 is TGCGCCAGCTCCCGAGGGGAAGCGGTCGGGGAGCTGTTTTTT. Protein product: CASSRGEAVGELFF.

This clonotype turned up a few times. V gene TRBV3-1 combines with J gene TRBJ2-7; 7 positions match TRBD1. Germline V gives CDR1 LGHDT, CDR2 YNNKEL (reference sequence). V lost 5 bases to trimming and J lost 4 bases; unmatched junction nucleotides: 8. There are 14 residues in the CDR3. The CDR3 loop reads CASSTDRVVYEQYF. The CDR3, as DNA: TGTGCCAGCAGCACTGACAGGGTAGTGTACGAGCAGTACTTC.

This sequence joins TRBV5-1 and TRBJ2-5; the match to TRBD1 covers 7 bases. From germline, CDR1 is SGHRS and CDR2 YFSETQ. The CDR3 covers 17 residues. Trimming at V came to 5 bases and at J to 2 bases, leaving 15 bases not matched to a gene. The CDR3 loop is CASSLATRDRNQETQYF. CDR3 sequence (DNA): TGCGCCAGCAGTTTAGCTACCCGGGACAGAAATCAAGAGACCCAGTACTTC.

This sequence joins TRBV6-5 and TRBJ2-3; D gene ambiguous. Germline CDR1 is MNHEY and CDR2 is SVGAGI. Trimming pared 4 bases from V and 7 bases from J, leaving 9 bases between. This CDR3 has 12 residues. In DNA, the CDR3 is TGTGCCAGCAGTTGGGATGGAAATACGCAGTATTTT. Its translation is CASSWDGNTQYF.

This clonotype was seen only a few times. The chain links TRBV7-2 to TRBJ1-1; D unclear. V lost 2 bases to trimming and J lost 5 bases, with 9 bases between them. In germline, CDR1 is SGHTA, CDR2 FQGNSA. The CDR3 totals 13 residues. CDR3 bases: TGTGCCAGCAGCTTACTGCAGAGAACTGAAGCTTTCTTT. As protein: CASSLLQRTEAFF.

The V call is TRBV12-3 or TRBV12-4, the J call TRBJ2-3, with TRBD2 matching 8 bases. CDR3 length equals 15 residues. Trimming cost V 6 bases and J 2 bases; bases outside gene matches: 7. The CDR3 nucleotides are TGTGCCAGCAGACCAACTAGCGGCCACACAGATACGCAGTATTTT. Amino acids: CASRPTSGHTDTQYF.

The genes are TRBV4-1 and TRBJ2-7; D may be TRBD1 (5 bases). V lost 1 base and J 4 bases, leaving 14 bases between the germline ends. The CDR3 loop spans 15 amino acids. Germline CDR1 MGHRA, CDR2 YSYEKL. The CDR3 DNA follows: TGCGCCAGCAGCCAAGGGACAACCCGAGGTTACGAGCAGTACGTC. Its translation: CASSQGTTRGYEQYV.

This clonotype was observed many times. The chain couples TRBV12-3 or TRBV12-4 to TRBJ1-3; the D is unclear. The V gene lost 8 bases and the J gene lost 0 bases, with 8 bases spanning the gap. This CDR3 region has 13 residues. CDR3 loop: CASSASSGNTIYF. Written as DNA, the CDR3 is TGTGCCAGCTCCGCCAGCTCTGGAAACACCATATATTTT.

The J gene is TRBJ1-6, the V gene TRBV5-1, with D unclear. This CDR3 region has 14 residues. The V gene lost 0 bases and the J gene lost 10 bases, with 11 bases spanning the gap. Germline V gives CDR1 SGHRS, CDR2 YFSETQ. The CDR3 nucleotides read TGCGCCAGCAGCTTGGGTCAATCGGGGTCACCCCTCCACTTT. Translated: CASSLGQSGSPLHF.

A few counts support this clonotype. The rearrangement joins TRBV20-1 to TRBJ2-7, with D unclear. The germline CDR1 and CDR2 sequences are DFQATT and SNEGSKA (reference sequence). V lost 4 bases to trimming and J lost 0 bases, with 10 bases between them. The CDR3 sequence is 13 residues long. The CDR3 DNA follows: TGCAGTGCTACAGGCCGTAGCTCCTACGAGCAGTACGTC. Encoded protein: CSATGRSSYEQYV.